This T cell receptor (beta chain) was observed in a study of cytomegalovirus exposure and HLA in healthy donors. General study points: Highly shared sequence variants in one cluster were likely a sequencing artifact. Cytomegalovirus association was listed for 170 or so TCR beta chains. A prior analysis recorded that most TCR beta V segments were productive about 87% or about 30% of the time. The study dropped some indistinguishable V segments, TRBV6-2 and TRBV6-3 among them.

Researchers ran the PCR with 60 Vbeta and 13 Jbeta primers. Sequencing was performed with immunoSEQ multiplex PCR; in TCRdb, only in-frame clones are kept and a portion is missing. The repertoire holds approximately 98,000 clones, around 72% seen once, with about 1.7% in the top ten. Germline V gene sequence: CDR1 SNHLY, CDR2 FYNNEI. V lost 3 bases, J lost 5 bases, and 11 bases stayed unmatched. The CDR3 is made up of 17 amino acids. Note on this clone: The antigen is not known.

The chain links TRBV2 to TRBJ1-5, with 9 positions matching TRBD1. The receptor's source is a male donor in good health and CMV-seronegative. Sequenced input: PBMCs. Written as DNA, the CDR3 is TGTGCCAGCAGTGAGAGTAAACAGGGGGCTAACTATCAGCCCCAGCATTTT. The encoded protein is CASSESKQGANYQPQHF. Variable domain in full (rest from reference TRBV2 and TRBJ1-5): EPEVTQTPSHQVTQMGQEVILRCVPISNHLYFYWYRQILGQKVEFLVSFYNNEISEKSEIFDDQFSVERPDGSNFTLKIRSTKLEDSAMYFCASSESKQGANYQPQHFGDGTRLSIL.